The rows below give T cell receptor beta chains drawn from one sample of a study of cytomegalovirus exposure and HLA in healthy donors. This table comes from immunoSEQ multiplex PCR, and its TCRdb copy is limited to in-frame clones, with some not included. This table has roughly 160,000 clones, over 75% appearing once. The sample consisted of PBMCs. Receptor source: a woman aged 45 to 65 in good health and CMV-seropositive. Both conserved end residues are part of each CDR3. Each record gives: J gene, V gene, clone size, D gene, CDR3 protein, CDR3 DNA. D genes are given only for firm matches. Only part of the rows carry a size: once, few, many, or a class if the clone is expanded.

TRBJ1-6	TRBV11-2	.	.	CASRVDTRSYNSPLHF	TGTGCCAGCAGGGTTGACACCCGCTCCTATAATTCACCCCTCCACTTT
TRBJ1-5	TRBV19	.	.	CATVSQGAGSGQPQHF	TGTGCCACCGTCTCACAGGGTGCAGGGTCGGGGCAGCCCCAGCATTTT
TRBJ1-6	TRBV28	.	.	CASSPALSGPLHF	TGTGCCAGCAGCCCCGCCCTCTCCGGACCCCTCCACTTT
TRBJ1-5	TRBV6-5	once	.	CASSYSMSSNQPQHF	TGTGCCAGCAGTTACTCGATGAGTAGCAATCAGCCCCAGCATTTT
TRBJ1-6	TRBV28	.	.	CASSSLFFYNSPLHF	TGTGCCAGCAGTTCTTTATTCTTCTATAATTCACCCCTCCACTTT
TRBJ1-2	TRBV2	.	.	CASSESFKGGLDGYTF	TGTGCCAGCAGTGAGAGTTTTAAGGGGGGACTAGATGGCTACACCTTC
TRBJ2-7	TRBV28	.	TRBD1	CASSPLQDRLSYEQYF	TGTGCCAGCAGTCCCCTCCAGGACAGGCTGTCCTACGAGCAGTACTTC
TRBJ2-1	TRBV6-1	once	TRBD2	CASSELAGGPSYNEQFF	TGTGCCAGCAGTGAACTAGCGGGAGGCCCCTCCTACAATGAGCAGTTCTTC
TRBJ1-1	TRBV7-3	.	.	CASSDERNTEAFF	TGTGCCAGCAGTGATGAGAGGAACACTGAAGCTTTCTTT
TRBJ2-7	TRBV11-2	few	TRBD2	CASSHDVAGGREQYF	TGTGCCAGCAGCCACGATGTTGCGGGGGGGCGCGAGCAGTACTTC
TRBJ2-7	TRBV28	.	TRBD2	CASSATSGGSYEQYF	TGTGCCAGCAGCGCTACTAGCGGGGGCTCCTACGAGCAGTACTTC
TRBJ2-7	TRBV7-6	few	.	CASSFGRDYEQYF	TGTGCCAGCAGCTTCGGCAGGGACTACGAGCAGTACTTC
TRBJ2-7	TRBV18	.	.	CASSPSSYEQYF	TGTGCCAGCTCTCCCTCCTCCTACGAGCAGTACTTC
TRBJ2-7	TRBV28	.	TRBD2	CASSPPGSGRSYEQYF	TGTGCCAGCAGTCCCCCGGGAAGCGGGAGGTCATACGAGCAGTACTTC
TRBJ2-3	TRBV10-3	.	TRBD1	CAISEGRVKDRGRGDTQYF	TGTGCCATCAGTGAGGGAAGAGTAAAGGACAGGGGGCGGGGAGATACGCAGTATTTT
TRBJ1-1	TRBV4-2	.	.	CASSQGKNTEAFF	TGTGCCAGCTCCCAGGGAAAGAACACTGAAGCTTTCTTT
TRBJ2-7	TRBV9	.	.	CASSAPGNEQYF	TGTGCCAGCAGCGCCCCGGGGAACGAGCAGTACTTC
TRBJ2-7	TRBV28	.	.	CASSSPPFEQYF	TGTGCCAGCAGCAGTCCCCCCTTTGAGCAGTACTTC
TRBJ1-6	TRBV5-1	.	.	CASMGGEVNSPLHF	TGCGCCAGCATGGGGGGGGAGGTTAATTCACCCCTCCACTTT
TRBJ1-3	TRBV7-2	.	.	CASSLALGNSGNTIYF	TGTGCCAGCAGCTTAGCGCTGGGCAACTCTGGAAACACCATATATTTT
TRBJ1-6	TRBV11-2	.	.	CASSSWTDQNSPLHF	TGTGCCAGCAGCTCCTGGACAGACCAAAATTCACCCCTCCACTTT
TRBJ1-3	TRBV28	.	.	CASSLQASGNTIYF	TGTGCCAGCAGTTTGCAGGCCTCTGGAAACACCATATATTTT
TRBJ2-2	TRBV28	.	.	CASRRSTGELFF	TGTGCCAGCAGGCGAAGCACCGGGGAGCTGTTTTTT
TRBJ2-7	TRBV9	few	.	CASSVDVGPYEQYF	TGTGCCAGCAGCGTAGATGTGGGGCCTTACGAGCAGTACTTC
TRBJ2-7	TRBV29-1	.	TRBD2	CSVDLAGVGYEQYF	TGCAGCGTTGACCTAGCGGGAGTTGGTTACGAGCAGTACTTC